The entry below describes one T cell receptor beta chain. Its matching antigen is unknown. Stated treatment: oral pan-JAK inhibitor, 5-10 mg twice daily. In alopecia areata patients, both lesional scalp punch biopsies and peripheral blood were collected. This CDR3 has 14 residues. Germline CDR1 is GTSNPN and CDR2 is SVGIG (reference sequence). The V end lost 8 bases, the J end lost 4 bases, and 20 bases lay between the germline ends. Investigators isolated RNA and reverse transcribed it into cDNA to act as the sequencing template. Sequencing used immunoSEQ multiplex PCR; TCRdb keeps in-frame clones, though not all of them. The sample consists of around 200,000 clones, about 53% of them appearing once. This sample is drawn from a study of CD8+ T cells in alopecia areata. Study outcomes and limitations: Sequencing of scalp samples also captures resident alphabeta T cells of normal skin.

The V gene is TRBV30, the J gene TRBJ1-2, with a weak D call TRBD1 (5 bases). The TCR comes from a human donor with alopecia areata. The sequenced sample was CD8+ T cells sorted from blood, obtained at week 24, from a patient treated with tofacitinib. The CDR3 DNA follows: TGTGCCGGTCTTAGTGGAGGGGAGGGCTATGGCTACACCTTC. Protein product: CAGLSGGEGYGYTF. The variable domain in full, with the rest retrieved from reference TRBV30 and TRBJ1-2, is SQTIHQWPATLVQPVGSPLSLECTVEGTSNPNLYWYRQAAGRGLQLLFYSVGIGQISSEVPQNLSASRPQDRQFILSSKKLLLSDSGFYLCAGLSGGEGYGYTFGSGTRLTVV.